This TCR beta chain was retrieved from a study of beta chain features in type 1 diabetes. The isolated RNA, all of it, was reverse transcribed, so expressed TCRB transcripts were what got sequenced. Generated by immunoSEQ multiplex PCR, the TCRdb table keeps only in-frame clones and is missing some. Of around 250,000 clones in the sample, 27% were seen once. This clone was picked up many times. Trimming removed 8 bases from V and 1 base from J, with 20 bases in between. CDR1 is MGHDK, CDR2 SYGVNS, per germline. The CDR3 consists of 16 residues. The sample comprised central memory CD4+ T cells from blood. The TCR comes from a man aged 30-40 years in good health. The V gene is TRBV25-1, the J gene TRBJ1-1; D is undetermined. In DNA, the CDR3 is TGTGCCAGCCCTACCGAAGGCGACCGGGAGAACACTGAAGCTTTCTTT. Its translation is CASPTEGDRENTEAFF.